Presented here are 12 T cell receptor beta chains from one specimen sequenced in a study of cytomegalovirus exposure and HLA in healthy donors listed by TCRdb under 2017. Library construction relied on the immunoSEQ multiplex PCR assay. For the multiplex PCR, a mixture combining 60 forward primers for TCR Vbeta segments and 13 reverse primers for TCR Jbeta segments was used. TCRdb's version of the immuneACCESS table is confined to in-frame rearrangements and falls short of the full clone set. An unresolved V gene accounts for under half of the shortfall where checked; the remainder is of unknown origin. Present in this sample are 140,000 or so clones, around 10% of which were seen just once. The ten most abundant clones make up 1.8% of the sample. The sequenced sample consisted of PBMCs. Receptors originate from a male donor in good health and CMV-seronegative.

The chain recombines TRBV5-4 with TRBJ2-3; no definite D call. The CDR3 totals 15 residues. The germline V gene has CDR1 SGHNT and CDR2 YYREEE (reference sequence). Trimming cost V 0 bases and J 1 base, with 9 bases left between them. The CDR3 loop reads CASSLDRKGTDTQYF. In nucleotides, the CDR3 is TGTGCCAGCAGCTTGGACAGAAAAGGCACAGATACGCAGTATTTT.

CDR3: CASRTRVGTDTQYF. The CDR3 DNA is TGTGCCAGCAGAACACGGGTTGGCACAGATACGCAGTATTTT. The chain carries TRBV27 and TRBJ2-3; D unresolved. CDR1 and CDR2 (germline): MNHEY, SMNVEV (reference sequence). V was clipped by 6 bases and J by 1 base, with 11 bases between them. The CDR3 loop spans 14 amino acids.

This rearrangement joins TRBV6-6 to TRBJ1-5; 7 nucleotides line up with TRBD1. The germline V gene encodes CDR1 MNHNY and CDR2 SVGAGI (reference sequence). This CDR3 spans 15 amino acids. The junction had 10 bases not matched to a gene; V was cut back by 5 bases and J by 6 bases. The CDR3: CASSSLDRAGQPQHF. For the CDR3, the DNA is TGTGCCAGCAGTAGCCTAGACAGGGCTGGTCAGCCCCAGCATTTT.

This chain connects TRBV11-1 to TRBJ2-2; TRBD2 aligns across 7 bases. The trim removed 5 bases at V and 6 bases at J, leaving 9 bases unmatched. The CDR3 is 15 residues long. Germline V gene sequence: CDR1 SGHAT, CDR2 FQDESV (reference sequence). The CDR3 region is CASSLSRGMAGELFF. The CDR3 region has the DNA TGTGCCAGCAGCCTCTCGCGGGGGATGGCCGGGGAGCTGTTTTTT.

The chain is built from TRBV28 and TRBJ2-7, with TRBD2 matching over 9 bases. The CDR3 contains 15 residues. V lost 4 bases and J lost 2; bases outside the gene matches: 6. Germline loops: CDR1 MDHEN, CDR2 SYDVKM. The CDR3 DNA follows: TGTGCCAGCAGTTCACCGGGACTAGCCACCTACGAGCAGTACTTC. As protein: CASSSPGLATYEQYF.

The V call is TRBV10-3, the J call TRBJ2-2; 8 nucleotides line up with TRBD1. The CDR3 length is 16 residues. Germline V gene lookup returns CDR1 ENHRY and CDR2 SYGVKD. V was clipped by 0 bases and J by 5 bases; unmatched bases: 5. The DNA for the CDR3 is TGTGCCATCAGTGAGTCCCGCAGGGGGCTGACCGGGGAGCTGTTTTTT. As protein: CAISESRRGLTGELFF.

The CDR3 nucleotides read TGCGCCAGCAGCCAAAGGACAGGGTACAATGAGCAGTTCTTC. Translated, it gives CASSQRTGYNEQFF. The chain recombines TRBV4-1 with TRBJ2-1; 8 bases fit TRBD1. CDR3 size: 14 residues. CDR1 and CDR2 (germline): MGHRA, YSYEKL. V lost 2 bases to trimming and J lost 4 bases; unmatched junction nucleotides: 1.

The rearrangement joins TRBV6-5 to TRBJ1-1, with D uncertain. The germline gives CDR1 MNHEY, CDR2 SVGAGI. This CDR3 contains 14 residues. Trimming shortened V by 1 base and J by 2 bases, and 8 bases separated the two germline ends. The CDR3 here is CASSYWAGNTEAFF. In DNA, the CDR3 is TGTGCCAGCAGTTACTGGGCAGGAAACACTGAAGCTTTCTTT.

This clone has just a few counts. The CDR3, as DNA: TGTGCCATCAGTGAGTCTTGGGACTACAATTACAATGAGCAGTTCTTC. It codes for CAISESWDYNYNEQFF. The chain recombines TRBV10-3 with TRBJ2-1; TRBD2 matches at 7 bases. The trim removed 0 bases at V and 4 bases at J, leaving 6 bases unmatched. The CDR3 consists of 16 residues. Germline V CDR1 and CDR2: ENHRY, SYGVKD.

This clone was seen a handful of times. The V call is TRBV11-2, the J call TRBJ2-7; 7 nucleotides align to TRBD1. Germline lookup yields CDR1 SGHAT and CDR2 FQNNGV. The CDR3 covers 15 residues. The trim removed 5 bases at V and 4 bases at J, leaving 11 bases unmatched. The CDR3 loop reads CASSDHPGGAYEQYF. The DNA for the CDR3 is TGTGCCAGCAGCGATCACCCAGGGGGTGCTTACGAGCAGTACTTC.

V is TRBV7-2 and J is TRBJ2-7, with 9 nucleotides matching TRBD2. Germline V gives CDR1 SGHTA, CDR2 FQGNSA. The CDR3 is 18 amino acids. The V segment lost 1 base and the J segment 5 bases; nucleotides outside the gene matches: 15. CDR3 nucleotides: TGTGCCAGCAGCTTAGGGGTGCTAGCGGGAATGGGCTGGGACGAGCAGTACTTC. Protein sequence: CASSLGVLAGMGWDEQYF.

The genes are TRBV18 and TRBJ1-1; weak D call: TRBD1 (5 bases). Trimming stripped 6 bases from V and 1 base from J, with 9 bases between. The CDR3 is made up of 13 amino acids. The germline V gene has CDR1 KGHSH and CDR2 LQKENI. CDR3 loop: CASSPRANTEAFF. Written as DNA, the CDR3 is TGTGCCAGCTCGCCCAGGGCGAACACTGAAGCTTTCTTT.